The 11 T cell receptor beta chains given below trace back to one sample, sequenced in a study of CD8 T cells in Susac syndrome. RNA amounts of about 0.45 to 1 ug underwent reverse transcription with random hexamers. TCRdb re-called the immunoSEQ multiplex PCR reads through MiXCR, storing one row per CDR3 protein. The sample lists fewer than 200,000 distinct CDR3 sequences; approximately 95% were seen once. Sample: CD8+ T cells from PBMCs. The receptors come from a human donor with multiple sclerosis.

The chain's CDR3 is CASSVGRTNTEAFF. For the CDR3, the DNA is TGTGCCAGCAGCGTAGGGCGGACGAACACTGAAGCTTTCTTT. V is TRBV9 and J is TRBJ1-1; no definite D call. The V end was cut by 0 bases, the J end by 1 base, with 7 bases between. The CDR3 totals 14 residues. Germline V gives CDR1 SGDLS, CDR2 YYNGEE.

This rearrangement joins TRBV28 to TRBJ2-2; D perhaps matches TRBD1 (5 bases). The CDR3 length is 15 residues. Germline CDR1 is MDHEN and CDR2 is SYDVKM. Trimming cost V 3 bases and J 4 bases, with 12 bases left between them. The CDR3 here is CASSFVGLGTGELFF. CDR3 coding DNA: TGTGCCAGCAGTTTTGTGGGGCTAGGCACCGGGGAGCTGTTTTTT.

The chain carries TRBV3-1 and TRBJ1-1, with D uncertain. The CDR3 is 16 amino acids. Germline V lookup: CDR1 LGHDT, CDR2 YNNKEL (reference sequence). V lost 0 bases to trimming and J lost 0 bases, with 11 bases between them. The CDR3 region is CASSQDLQTLNTEAFF. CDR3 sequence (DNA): TGTGCCAGCAGCCAAGATTTGCAGACCTTGAACACTGAAGCTTTCTTT.

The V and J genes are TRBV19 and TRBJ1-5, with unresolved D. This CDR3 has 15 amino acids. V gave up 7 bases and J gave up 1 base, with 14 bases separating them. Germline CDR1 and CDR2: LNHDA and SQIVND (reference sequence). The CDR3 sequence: CASTSRQESNQPQHF. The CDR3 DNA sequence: TGTGCCAGTACTTCTCGGCAAGAAAGCAATCAGCCCCAGCATTTT.

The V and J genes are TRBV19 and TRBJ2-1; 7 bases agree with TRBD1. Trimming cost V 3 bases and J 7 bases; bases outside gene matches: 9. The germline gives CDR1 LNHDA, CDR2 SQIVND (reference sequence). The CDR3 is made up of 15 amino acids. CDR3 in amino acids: CASSMAPGQINEQFF. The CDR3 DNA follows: TGTGCCAGTAGTATGGCCCCGGGACAGATAAATGAGCAGTTCTTC.

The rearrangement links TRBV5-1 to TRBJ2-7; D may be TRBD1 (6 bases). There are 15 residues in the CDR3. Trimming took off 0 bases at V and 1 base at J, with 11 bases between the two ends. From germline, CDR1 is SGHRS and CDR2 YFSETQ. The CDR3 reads CASSLADRTSYEQYF. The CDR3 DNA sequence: TGCGCCAGCAGCTTGGCCGACAGGACTTCCTACGAGCAGTACTTC. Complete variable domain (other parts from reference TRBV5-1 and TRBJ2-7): KAGVTQTPRYLIKTRGQQVTLSCSPISGHRSVSWYQQTPGQGLQFLFEYFSETQRNKGNFPGRFSGRQFSNSRSEMNVSTLELGDSALYLCASSLADRTSYEQYFGPGTRLTVT.

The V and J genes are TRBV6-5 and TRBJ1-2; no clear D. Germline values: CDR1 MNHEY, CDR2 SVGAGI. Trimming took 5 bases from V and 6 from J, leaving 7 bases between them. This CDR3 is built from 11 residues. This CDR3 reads CASSGGHGYTF. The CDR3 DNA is TGTGCCAGCAGTGGAGGGCATGGCTACACCTTC.

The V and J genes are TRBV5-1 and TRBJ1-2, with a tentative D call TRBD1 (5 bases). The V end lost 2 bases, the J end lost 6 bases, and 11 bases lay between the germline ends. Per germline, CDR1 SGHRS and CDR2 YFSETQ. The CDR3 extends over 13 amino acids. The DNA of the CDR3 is TGCGCCAGCAGCTTAGGGACCTGGAATGGCTACACCTTC. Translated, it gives CASSLGTWNGYTF.

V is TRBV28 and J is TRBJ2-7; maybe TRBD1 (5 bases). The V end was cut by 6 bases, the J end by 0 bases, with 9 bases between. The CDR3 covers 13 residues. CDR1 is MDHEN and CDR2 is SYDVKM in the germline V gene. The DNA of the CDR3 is TGTGCCAGCAGACCAGACAGCTCCTACGAGCAGTACTTC. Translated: CASRPDSSYEQYF.

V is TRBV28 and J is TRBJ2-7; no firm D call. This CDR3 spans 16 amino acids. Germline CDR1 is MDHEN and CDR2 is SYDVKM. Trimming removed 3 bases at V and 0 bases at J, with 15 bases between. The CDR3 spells CASSFPKTGGSYEQYF. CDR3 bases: TGTGCCAGCAGTTTTCCCAAGACGGGTGGCTCCTACGAGCAGTACTTC.

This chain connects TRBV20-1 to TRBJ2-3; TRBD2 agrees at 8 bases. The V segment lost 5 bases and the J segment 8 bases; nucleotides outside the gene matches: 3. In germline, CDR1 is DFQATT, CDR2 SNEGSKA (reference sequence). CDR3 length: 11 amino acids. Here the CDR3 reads CSAWTSRTQYF. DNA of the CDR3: TGCAGTGCTTGGACTAGCCGTACGCAGTATTTT.